The 26 T cell receptor beta chains below were found in one sample sequenced in a study of cytomegalovirus exposure and HLA in healthy donors (dated by TCRdb to about 2017). Library creation used the immunoSEQ multiplex PCR assay. The multiplex PCR relied on a mix of 60 forward primers for TCR Vbeta segments and 13 reverse primers for TCR Jbeta segments. TCRdb limited this immuneACCESS table to in-frame rearrangements with V and J called. A share of clones is missing; checked studies link under half to unresolved V genes, and the rest is unexplained. This sample comprises about 75,000 clones, 80% to 90% of them detected only once. The ten largest clones capture 18% of the sample. The sample was PBMCs. The receptors originated from a man between 65 and 85 years old in good health and CMV-seropositive.

The chain employs TRBV5-4 and TRBJ1-5; 12 bases agree with TRBD1. The V gene end was trimmed by 4 bases and the J gene end by 1 base; junction bases not matched to a gene: 6. The length of the CDR3 is 17 residues. Germline loops: CDR1 SGHNT, CDR2 YYREEE (reference sequence). This CDR3 is CASSIGGTGGSNQPQHF. The CDR3, as DNA: TGTGCCAGCAGCATCGGGGGGACAGGGGGCAGCAATCAGCCCCAGCATTTT.

There are a few counts of this clone. The genes are TRBV30 and TRBJ1-1; D unclear. The CDR3 is 12 residues long. V gave up 1 base and J gave up 7 bases, with 10 bases separating them. Per the germline V gene, CDR1 is GTSNPN and CDR2 is SVGIG (reference sequence). The CDR3 sequence is CAWSEFGSEAFF. Here the CDR3 DNA reads TGTGCCTGGAGTGAATTCGGGAGTGAAGCTTTCTTT.

This clone was counted between two and nine times. One end of the junction does not line up with germline, which may come from a read error. The J gene is TRBJ2-7, the V gene TRBV7-7, with 8 bases fitting TRBD1. The CDR3 has 15 residues. Germline CDR1 is SSHAT and CDR2 is FNYEAQ (reference sequence). In nucleotides, the CDR3 is TGTGCTAGCAGCTCAGGGACAGGAACGGGGGACGAGCAGTACTTC. Translation gives CASSSGTGTGDEQYF.

The V and J genes are TRBV7-2 and TRBJ1-2; D is perhaps TRBD1 (5 bases). The CDR3 totals 14 residues. V was shortened by 5 bases and J by 2 bases, with 12 bases between the two germline ends. Germline V lookup: CDR1 SGHTA, CDR2 FQGNSA. CDR3 DNA sequence: TGTGCCAGCAGCCTAGGGACGGGGAACTATGGCTACACCTTC. The encoded protein is CASSLGTGNYGYTF. The whole variable domain, remainder taken from reference TRBV7-2 and TRBJ1-2, is GAGVSQSPSNKVTEKGKDVELRCDPISGHTALYWYRQSLGQGLEFLIYFQGNSAPDKSGLPSDRFSAERTGGSVSTLTIQRTQQEDSAVYLCASSLGTGNYGYTFGSGTRLTVV.

This rearrangement joins TRBV4-3 to TRBJ2-1; TRBD1 matches 7 bases. The CDR3 runs to 15 residues. Trimming took 4 bases from V and 0 from J; bases not matched to a gene: 3. The V gene's germline CDR1 is LGHNA and CDR2 YSLEER. The CDR3 loop is CASSPDRSSYNEQFF. The CDR3 DNA is TGCGCCAGCAGCCCGGACAGGAGCTCCTACAATGAGCAGTTCTTC.

V gene TRBV28 combines with J gene TRBJ2-7, with D tentatively TRBD1 (9 bases). The CDR3 runs to 15 residues. Germline CDR1 reads MDHEN; CDR2 reads SYDVKM. V was shortened by 4 bases and J by 5 bases, with 18 bases between the two germline ends. CDR3: CASSSGGDRVHEQYF. CDR3 sequence (DNA): TGTGCCAGCAGTTCCGGGGGGGACAGGGTCCACGAGCAGTACTTC.

The V and J genes are TRBV5-4 and TRBJ1-2; no firm D call. Deletions cut 0 bases from V and 3 bases from J, with 9 bases between. The CDR3 totals 14 residues. From germline, CDR1 is SGHNT and CDR2 YYREEE (reference sequence). The CDR3 DNA sequence: TGTGCCAGCAGCTTGGAGCTGGGCGACTATGGCTACACCTTC. It specifies CASSLELGDYGYTF.

The rearrangement links TRBV5-1 to TRBJ2-2; the match to TRBD2 covers 8 bases. Trimming cost V 2 bases and J 3 bases; bases outside gene matches: 6. Germline V gives CDR1 SGHRS, CDR2 YFSETQ. CDR3 length equals 16 residues. CDR3 amino acids: CASSLNPGGHTGELFF. CDR3 nucleotides: TGCGCCAGCAGCTTAAACCCGGGGGGGCACACCGGGGAGCTGTTTTTT.

CDR3 loop: CASSQDTGVAKNIQYF. As DNA, the CDR3 is TGTGCCAGCAGCCAAGATACGGGAGTAGCCAAAAACATTCAGTACTTC. The chain recombines TRBV4-2 with TRBJ2-4; the D gene is possibly TRBD2 (6 bases). CDR1 and CDR2 from the germline V gene are LGHNA and YNFKEQ. This CDR3 has 16 amino acids. Trimming took 0 bases from V and 0 from J, leaving 9 bases between them.

The chain joins TRBV7-2 to TRBJ1-5, with 11 bases aligning to TRBD1. Germline V lookup: CDR1 SGHTA, CDR2 FQGNSA. J was trimmed by 5 bases and V by 2 bases; bases with no gene match: 5. This CDR3 region has 16 residues. The CDR3 bases are TGTGCCAGCAGCTTAAGTTGGACAGGGGGCTATCAGCCCCAGCATTTT. This gives the protein CASSLSWTGGYQPQHF.

The chain uses TRBV5-1 and TRBJ2-5; 7 bases map to TRBD1. Matching the DNA end better, TRBJ2-7 makes the J call doubtful. The CDR3 is 15 amino acids. Germline CDR1 SGHRS, CDR2 YFSETQ. CDR3 amino acids: CASSSVGQASYEQYF. The CDR3 DNA reads TGCGCCAGCAGCTCGGTCGGACAGGCATCCTACGAGCAGTACTTC.

The rearrangement joins TRBV7-2 to TRBJ2-7; 8 bases fit TRBD1. Germline V CDR1 and CDR2: SGHTA, FQGNSA. V shed 0 bases and J 9 bases; nucleotides not matched to a gene: 13. CDR3 size: 16 residues. CDR3 sequence: CASSLAGDRPADGQYF. For the CDR3, the DNA is TGTGCCAGCAGCTTAGCGGGGGACAGGCCAGCAGACGGGCAGTACTTC.

The gene calls are TRBV15 and TRBJ1-5; TRBD1 agrees at 10 bases. CDR1 and CDR2 (germline): LNHNV, YYDKDF (reference sequence). This CDR3 spans 16 amino acids. V lost 4 bases, J lost 3 bases, and 6 bases stayed unmatched. In DNA, the CDR3 is TGTGCCACCAGCAAAGGACAGGGGGTATTCAATCAGCCCCAGCATTTT. Its translation is CATSKGQGVFNQPQHF.

The V and J genes are TRBV18 and TRBJ2-7, with TRBD2 as a possible D gene (6 bases). Germline values: CDR1 KGHSH, CDR2 LQKENI. Trimming left V 3 bases short and J 6 bases short, with 15 bases between. CDR3 size: 14 residues. The CDR3 region is CASSPTPLGGEQYF. CDR3 coding DNA: TGTGCCAGCTCACCGACGCCTTTGGGGGGCGAGCAGTACTTC.

This rearrangement joins TRBV23-1 to TRBJ1-6; 8 nucleotides match TRBD1. TRBV23-1 is filed as an ORF, its function uncertain. The V and J ends lost 1 base and 7 bases, in that order; junction bases with no gene match: 6. This CDR3 is 16 amino acids long. CDR3 sequence: CASSQFPGQGNSPLHF. DNA for the CDR3: TGCGCCAGCAGTCAATTCCCCGGACAGGGAAATTCACCCCTCCACTTT.

The rearrangement joins TRBV2 to TRBJ2-7; 13 bases map to TRBD2. The CDR3 extends over 13 amino acids. CDR1 is SNHLY and CDR2 is FYNNEI in the germline V gene. V dropped 10 bases and J dropped 6; count of bases not matched to a gene: 6. The CDR3 loop is CATGLAGVGEQYF. CDR3 bases: TGTGCCACCGGACTAGCGGGAGTTGGCGAGCAGTACTTC.

This clone was picked up one time. V gene TRBV29-1 combines with J gene TRBJ1-2, with a tentative D call TRBD1 (5 bases). V gave up 4 bases and J gave up 8 bases, with 20 bases separating them. The CDR3 consists of 14 residues. Germline loops: CDR1 SQVTM, CDR2 ANQGSEA. For the CDR3, the DNA is TGCAGCGTTGTCGGAAGGTGGGGGGGGGAAGGCTACACCTTC. It is translated as CSVVGRWGGEGYTF.

The chain combines TRBV29-1 with TRBJ1-1; 9 positions agree with TRBD1. V shed 7 bases and J 4 bases; nucleotides not matched to a gene: 7. This CDR3 is 13 amino acids long. Germline CDR1 reads SQVTM; CDR2 reads ANQGSEA. The chain's CDR3 is CSADRGKITEAFF. The CDR3 DNA is TGCAGCGCCGACAGGGGGAAGATCACTGAAGCTTTCTTT.

Of note for this clone: Other DNA sequences in this sample translate to the same CDR3. The chain combines TRBV6-5 with TRBJ2-5, with D uncertain. The CDR3 sequence is 12 residues long. Trimming removed 10 bases from V and 0 bases from J, with 9 bases in between. From germline, CDR1 is MNHEY and CDR2 SVGAGI. Here the CDR3 DNA reads TGTGCCACCCAAAACTACCAAGAGACCCAGTACTTC. Protein: CATQNYQETQYF.

The chain couples TRBV29-1 to TRBJ2-5, with 8 bases fitting TRBD2. The CDR3 spans 17 residues. CDR1 and CDR2 from the germline V gene are SQVTM and ANQGSEA. V lost 3 bases to trimming and J lost 4 bases; unmatched junction nucleotides: 16. The CDR3 here is CSVDGTRGSTSGETQYF. The DNA of the CDR3 is TGCAGCGTTGACGGGACTAGGGGGTCTACTTCGGGAGAGACCCAGTACTTC.

With respect to this clone: At one end, the junction sequence differs from germline, possibly due to a read error. The J gene is TRBJ2-5, the V gene TRBV30, with D perhaps matching TRBD1 (8 bases). The CDR3 is made up of 17 amino acids. From germline, CDR1 is GTSNPN and CDR2 SVGIG (reference sequence). The CDR3 DNA follows: TGTGCCTGGAGTGACCCTGGACAGGGCGAAACGCGGGAGATCCAGTACTTC. It is translated as CAWSDPGQGETREIQYF.

The chain joins TRBV6-6 to TRBJ2-5; D is uncertain. Germline-derived CDR1 and CDR2 are MNHNY and SVGAGI (reference sequence). V dropped 5 bases and J dropped 3 bases, with 7 bases sitting between them. This CDR3 contains 12 residues. The DNA of the CDR3 is TGTGCCAGCAGTGTCAGTGAAGAGACCCAGTACTTC. Its protein is CASSVSEETQYF.

The chain is built from TRBV9 and TRBJ2-3; no clear D gene. Between the trimmed V and J ends, which lost 1 base and 3 bases, there was a span of 12 bases. In germline, CDR1 is SGDLS, CDR2 YYNGEE. The CDR3 runs to 15 residues. CDR3 DNA sequence: TGTGCCAGCAGCGTACTCGGCGGCGCTACAGATACGCAGTATTTT. It specifies CASSVLGGATDTQYF.

The chain has TRBV5-8 and TRBJ1-2; D remains ambiguous. V was cut by 4 bases and J by 6 bases, with 13 bases left in between. The CDR3 runs 13 residues. CDR1 SGHTS and CDR2 YDEGEE come from the germline V gene. As DNA, the CDR3 is TGTGCCAGCAGCCCCGGGTGGCACGATGGCTACACCTTC. Amino acid sequence: CASSPGWHDGYTF.

The CDR3 DNA reads as TGTGCCAGCAGACAGGGACAGGCGGGGAACACCATATATTTT. Translating it yields CASRQGQAGNTIYF. The V and J genes are TRBV27 and TRBJ1-3, with 8 positions matching TRBD1. The CDR3 contains 14 residues. The trim removed 6 bases at V and 7 bases at J, leaving 8 bases unmatched. Germline V CDR1 and CDR2: MNHEY, SMNVEV (reference sequence).

The gene calls are TRBV7-9 and TRBJ1-4; D is undetermined. Germline lookup yields CDR1 SEHNR and CDR2 FQNEAQ (reference sequence). Trimming took 5 bases from V and 8 from J, leaving 12 bases between them. This CDR3 is 13 amino acids long. As DNA, the CDR3 is TGTGCCAGCAGCGCGGGCCAGCTGGAAAAACTGTTTTTT. Protein sequence: CASSAGQLEKLFF.